A selection of T cell receptor beta chains follows, all from one sample in a study of identical twins. MiXCR, run by TCRdb on the 5' RACE reads, gives a single entry per CDR3 protein. The sample yields about 500,000 distinct CDR3 sequences, 13% to 15% seen once. The sample also formed part of further work on yellow fever vaccine responses in identical twins.

Specimen: CD4+ T cells sorted from blood. The receptors were gathered from a woman between 18 and 30 years old in good health. The CDR3 runs from the conserved cysteine through the conserved F or W. D genes are given only for firm matches. A clone size is listed for some rows: how often the clone was seen (once, few, many), or a class if it is expanded.

j_gene | abundance | v_gene | d_gene | CDR3aa | CDR3nt
TRBJ2-3 | few | TRBV5-1 | - | CASSSPDSLTATQYF | TGCGCCAGCAGCTCCCCGGACAGCCTCACGGCTACGCAGTATTTT
TRBJ2-1 | many | TRBV27 | - | CASGPTGTIRNEQFF | TGTGCCAGCGGACCTACGGGGACAATCCGGAATGAGCAGTTCTTC
TRBJ2-1 | many | TRBV5-1 | - | CASSWSADSSYNEQFF | TGCGCCAGCAGCTGGTCCGCGGACAGCTCCTACAATGAGCAGTTCTTC
TRBJ2-1 | - | TRBV29-1 | - | CSVDRGLGTRNEQFF | TGCAGCGTTGATCGCGGGTTGGGAACACGGAATGAGCAGTTCTTC
TRBJ1-2 | few | TRBV3-1 | - | CASSQGAGGVAYGYTF | TGTGCCAGCAGCCAAGGGGCCGGTGGGGTAGCCTATGGCTACACCTTC
TRBJ2-2 | many | TRBV10-3 | - | CATRWGSNTGELFF | TGTGCCACCCGATGGGGTTCGAACACCGGGGAGCTGTTTTTT
TRBJ1-2 | few | TRBV7-8 | TRBD1 | CASSLGGQGGYGYTF | TGTGCCAGCAGCTTAGGAGGACAGGGCGGCTATGGCTACACCTTC
TRBJ2-7 | - | TRBV5-1 | TRBD1 | CASSSGQDNEQYF | TGCGCCAGCAGCTCGGGACAGGATAACGAGCAGTACTTC
TRBJ2-5 | few | TRBV6-1 | - | CASRERGGAGETQYF | TGTGCCAGCAGGGAGAGGGGGGGGGCCGGTGAGACCCAGTACTTC
TRBJ2-1 | many | TRBV4-2 | TRBD1 | CASSQIPGQGDNEQFF | TGTGCCAGCAGCCAAATTCCCGGACAGGGGGACAATGAGCAGTTCTTC
TRBJ1-2 | - | TRBV2 | - | CASSEGGRRGKGYTF | TGTGCCAGCAGTGAAGGGGGCAGAAGGGGGAAAGGCTACACCTTC
TRBJ2-1 | - | TRBV5-8 | TRBD2 | CASSLGGRGAYNEQFF | TGTGCCAGCAGCTTGGGAGGGCGGGGGGCCTACAATGAGCAGTTCTTC
TRBJ2-7 | - | TRBV20-1 | TRBD1 | CSARDGRGYEQYF | TGCAGTGCTAGAGACGGCAGGGGGTACGAGCAGTACTTC
TRBJ2-7 | few | TRBV15 | TRBD2 | CATSRALAGGSYEQYF | TGTGCCACCAGCAGAGCACTAGCGGGAGGGTCCTACGAGCAGTACTTC
TRBJ2-1 | few | TRBV12-3/TRBV12-4 | - | CASSLVAASSIDEQFF | TGTGCCAGCAGTTTAGTCGCAGCTAGCTCAATCGATGAGCAGTTCTTC
TRBJ1-5 | many | TRBV12-3/TRBV12-4 | TRBD1 | CASTDRGITQPQHF | TGTGCCAGCACGGACAGGGGAATTACTCAGCCCCAGCATTTT
TRBJ2-3 | - | TRBV7-8 | TRBD2 | CASSLVLAADTQYF | TGTGCCAGCAGCTTAGTGCTAGCGGCAGATACGCAGTATTTT
TRBJ1-1 | - | TRBV5-1 | - | CASSLGFGQNTEAFF | TGCGCCAGCAGCTTGGGGTTTGGGCAGAACACTGAAGCTTTCTTT
TRBJ1-5 | many | TRBV4-1 | - | CASSQDEVFDQPQHF | TGCGCCAGCAGCCAAGACGAGGTTTTCGATCAGCCCCAGCATTTT
TRBJ2-7 | - | TRBV21-1 | - | CARGGQYF | TGTGCCAGAGGGGGGCAGTACTTC
TRBJ2-1 | - | TRBV6-2/TRBV6-3 | - | CASTPTAVYSNEQFF | TGTGCCAGCACCCCGACAGCGGTTTATTCTAATGAGCAGTTCTTC
TRBJ2-1 | - | TRBV28 | - | CASVGGSYNEQFF | TGTGCCAGCGTAGGCGGTTCCTACAATGAGCAGTTCTTC
TRBJ1-2 | many | TRBV5-1 | - | CASSLSQGGYGYTF | TGCGCCAGCAGCTTATCACAGGGTGGCTATGGCTACACCTTC
TRBJ2-7 | - | TRBV28 | TRBD2 | CASSRSLAGALYEQYF | TGTGCCAGCAGCCGGTCCCTAGCGGGAGCGTTATACGAGCAGTACTTC
TRBJ2-3 | - | TRBV6-6 | - | CASSDRNTQYF | TGTGCCAGCAGCGACAGAAATACGCAGTATTTT
TRBJ2-1 | - | TRBV29-1 | TRBD1 | CSARQGMVNEQFF | TGCAGCGCCCGACAGGGGATGGTGAATGAGCAGTTCTTC
TRBJ2-1 | - | TRBV27 | TRBD2 | CASFGLAGGSYNEQFF | TGTGCCAGCTTTGGACTAGCGGGGGGGTCCTACAATGAGCAGTTCTTC
TRBJ1-4 | - | TRBV9 | - | CASSVGAVATNEKLFF | TGTGCCAGCAGCGTAGGGGCAGTTGCAACTAATGAAAAACTGTTTTTT
TRBJ2-7 | many | TRBV3-1 | - | CASSQVSSEQYF | TGTGCCAGCAGCCAAGTGTCCTCCGAGCAGTACTTC
TRBJ2-1 | - | TRBV6-5 | TRBD1 | CASSSWDRSYNEQFF | TGTGCCAGCAGTTCCTGGGACAGATCGTACAATGAGCAGTTCTTC
TRBJ2-3 | - | TRBV20-1 | TRBD1 | CSASFPGGLAGPDTQYF | TGCAGTGCTAGTTTCCCAGGGGGCTTAGCAGGGCCAGATACGCAGTATTTT
TRBJ2-1 | few | TRBV28 | TRBD2 | CASSSNLGGRSTYNEQFF | TGTGCCAGCAGTTCCAACCTTGGCGGGAGGTCAACCTACAATGAGCAGTTCTTC
TRBJ2-7 | few | TRBV7-2 | TRBD1 | CASSPTGTGGLGYF | TGTGCCAGCAGCCCGACCGGGACAGGGGGGTTGGGGTACTTC
TRBJ2-7 | many | TRBV5-1 | - | CASSLNMIAYEQYF | TGCGCCAGCAGCTTAAACATGATTGCCTACGAGCAGTACTTC
TRBJ2-5 | few | TRBV5-1 | TRBD1 | CASSRTGTGAQETQYF | TGCGCCAGCAGCCGTACCGGGACAGGGGCACAAGAGACCCAGTACTTC
TRBJ1-6 | many | TRBV3-1 | - | CASSRWDRNSPLHF | TGTGCCAGCAGCCGTTGGGACCGGAATTCACCCCTCCACTTT
TRBJ1-2 | few | TRBV3-1 | - | CASSQEGGTGYTF | TGTGCCAGCAGCCAAGAGGGGGGTACTGGCTACACCTTC
TRBJ2-7 | few | TRBV20-1 | TRBD2 | CSARGLSGTYEQYF | TGCAGTGCTAGAGGTCTAAGCGGGACCTACGAGCAGTACTTC
TRBJ2-2 | - | TRBV6-2/TRBV6-3 | - | CASRPQGAGELFF | TGTGCCAGCAGACCTCAGGGTGCCGGGGAGCTGTTTTTT
TRBJ2-3 | - | TRBV19 | - | CASRGGGALYSTDTQYF | TGTGCCAGTAGGGGTGGGGGGGCCCTCTACAGCACAGATACGCAGTATTTT
TRBJ2-5 | many | TRBV28 | - | CASGNPGTETQYF | TGTGCCAGCGGAAACCCAGGGACAGAGACCCAGTACTTC
TRBJ2-4 | - | TRBV12-3/TRBV12-4 | - | CASCSHSGTNSVAKNIQYF | TGTGCCAGCTGTTCACATTCAGGGACAAATTCAGTAGCCAAAAACATTCAGTACTTC
TRBJ2-1 | few | TRBV27 | - | CASSFRPYNEQFF | TGTGCCAGCAGTTTCAGACCTTACAATGAGCAGTTCTTC
TRBJ2-1 | many | TRBV20-1 | - | CSASGSDDEQFF | TGCAGTGCTAGCGGGAGTGACGATGAGCAGTTCTTC
TRBJ2-7 | few | TRBV3-1 | - | CASSQEGGASYEQYF | TGTGCCAGCAGCCAAGAGGGGGGGGCATCATACGAGCAGTACTTC
TRBJ2-1 | few | TRBV29-1 | TRBD1 | CSVVWTGGYNEQFF | TGCAGCGTTGTTTGGACAGGGGGGTACAATGAGCAGTTCTTC
TRBJ2-2 | - | TRBV19 | TRBD2 | CASSFFLAGNTGELFF | TGTGCCAGTTCCTTCTTCCTAGCGGGGAACACCGGGGAGCTGTTTTTT
TRBJ2-1 | few | TRBV6-1 | TRBD1 | CASSTGATSYNEQFF | TGTGCCAGCAGCACAGGGGCTACTTCCTACAATGAGCAGTTCTTC
TRBJ2-1 | - | TRBV19 | - | CASNQNSYNEQFF | TGTGCCAGTAACCAGAACTCCTACAATGAGCAGTTCTTC
TRBJ2-6 | - | TRBV10-1 | - | CASSDSGTGANVLTF | TGCGCCAGCAGTGATTCGGGGACTGGGGCCAACGTCCTGACTTTC
TRBJ2-7 | many | TRBV27 | TRBD2 | CASSPTLAGGTYEQYF | TGTGCCAGCAGTCCAACCCTAGCGGGAGGGACCTACGAGCAGTACTTC
TRBJ1-1 | - | TRBV9 | - | CASSVGTRMNTEAFF | TGTGCCAGCAGCGTGGGTACCAGGATGAACACTGAAGCTTTCTTT
TRBJ2-1 | few | TRBV10-3 | TRBD1 | CAIGSRAGTGNNEQFF | TGTGCCATTGGGAGCAGAGCTGGGACAGGGAATAATGAGCAGTTCTTC
TRBJ1-1 | many | TRBV18 | TRBD1 | CASSPGQGANTEAFF | TGTGCCAGCTCACCCGGACAGGGGGCGAACACTGAAGCTTTCTTT
TRBJ2-7 | few | TRBV18 | - | CASSPNVPGEQYF | TGTGCCAGCTCACCAAACGTACCGGGCGAGCAGTACTTC
TRBJ2-5 | - | TRBV20-1 | TRBD2 | CSARDGTSGRETQYF | TGCAGTGCTAGGGATGGGACTAGCGGGAGGGAGACCCAGTACTTC
TRBJ2-1 | many | TRBV20-1 | TRBD2 | CSARPQSGRRYNEQFF | TGCAGTGCTAGACCCCAGAGCGGGAGACGGTACAATGAGCAGTTCTTC